The source of this T cell receptor beta chain is a study of radiotherapy plus CTLA-4 blockade in lung cancer. At the level of the study: Objective responses emerged in around a sixth of patients, and 25% to 40% attained disease control.

This CDR3 comprises 15 residues. Germline V gene sequence: CDR1 SGHAT, CDR2 FQNNGV. Between the trimmed V and J ends, which lost 0 bases and 0 bases, there was a span of 6 bases. The assay was immunoSEQ multiplex PCR, and TCRdb's table has in-frame clones only and misses some. The table records about 50,000 clones, roughly 81% of them present only once. V and J are TRBV11-2 and TRBJ2-1; no reliable D call. The sequence came from a human donor with non-small cell lung cancer whose response to radiotherapy plus ipilimumab could not be evaluated. The input for sequencing was peripheral blood, taken from a patient treated with radiotherapy plus ipilimumab. CDR3 DNA: TGTGCCAGCAGCTTAGAGGCTAGCTCCTACAATGAGCAGTTCTTC. Protein: CASSLEASSYNEQFF.